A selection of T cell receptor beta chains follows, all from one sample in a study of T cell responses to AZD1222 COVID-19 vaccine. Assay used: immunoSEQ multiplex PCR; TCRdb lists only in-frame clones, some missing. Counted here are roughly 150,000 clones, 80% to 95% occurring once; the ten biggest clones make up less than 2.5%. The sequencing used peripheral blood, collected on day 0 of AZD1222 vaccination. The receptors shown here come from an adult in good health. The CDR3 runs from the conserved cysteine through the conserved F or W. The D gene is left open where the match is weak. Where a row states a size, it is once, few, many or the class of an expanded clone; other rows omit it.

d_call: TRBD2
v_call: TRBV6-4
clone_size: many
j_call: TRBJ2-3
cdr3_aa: CASSDSAGASGGATDTQYF
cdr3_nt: TGTGCCAGCAGTGACTCAGCGGGGGCGAGCGGGGGGGCAACAGATACGCAGTATTTT

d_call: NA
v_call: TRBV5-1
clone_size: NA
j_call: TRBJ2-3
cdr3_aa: CASSSGGYTQYF
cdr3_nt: TGCGCCAGCAGTTCCGGAGGGTATACGCAGTATTTT

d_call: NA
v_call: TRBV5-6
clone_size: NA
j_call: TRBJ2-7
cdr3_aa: CASSTQTVTYEQYF
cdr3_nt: TGTGCCAGCAGTACCCAAACAGTTACCTACGAGCAGTACTTC

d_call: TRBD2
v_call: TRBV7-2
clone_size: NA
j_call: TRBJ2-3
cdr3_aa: CASSLDRTRTDTQYF
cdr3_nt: TGTGCCAGCAGCTTAGACAGGACTAGAACAGATACGCAGTATTTT

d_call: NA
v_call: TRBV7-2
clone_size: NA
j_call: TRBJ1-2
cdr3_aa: CASSPPLSVETNYGYTF
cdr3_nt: TGTGCCAGCAGCCCCCCGCTAAGCGTGGAGACTAACTATGGCTACACCTTC

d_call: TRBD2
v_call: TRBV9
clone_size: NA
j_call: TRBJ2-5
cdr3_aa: CASSVEAGGIETQYF
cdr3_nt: TGTGCCAGCAGCGTAGAGGCGGGAGGGATTGAGACCCAGTACTTC

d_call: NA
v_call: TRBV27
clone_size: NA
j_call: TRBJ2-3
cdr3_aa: CASSFTGTDTQYF
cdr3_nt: TGTGCCAGCAGTTTTACAGGGACAGATACGCAGTATTTT

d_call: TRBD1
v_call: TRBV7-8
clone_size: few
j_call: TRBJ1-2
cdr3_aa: CASSLTQGAGGYTF
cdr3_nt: TGTGCCAGCAGCTTAACACAGGGGGCCGGGGGCTACACCTTC

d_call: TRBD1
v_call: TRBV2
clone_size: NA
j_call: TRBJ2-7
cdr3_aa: CASSGGTGVYEQYF
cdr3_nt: TGTGCCAGCAGTGGGGGGACAGGTGTTTACGAGCAGTACTTC

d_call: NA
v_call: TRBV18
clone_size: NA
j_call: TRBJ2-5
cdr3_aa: CASSPQGHRTRETQYF
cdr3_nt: TGTGCCAGCTCACCACAAGGTCACAGGACGCGGGAGACCCAGTACTTC

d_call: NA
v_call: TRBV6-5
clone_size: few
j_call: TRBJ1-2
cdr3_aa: CASSLRGHYYGYTF
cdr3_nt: TGTGCCAGCAGTTTACGGGGCCATTATTATGGCTACACCTTC

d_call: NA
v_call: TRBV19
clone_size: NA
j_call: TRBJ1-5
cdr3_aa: CASKYSNQPQHF
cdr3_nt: TGTGCCAGTAAATATAGCAATCAGCCCCAGCATTTT

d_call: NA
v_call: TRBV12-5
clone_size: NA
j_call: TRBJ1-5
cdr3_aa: CASQKQPQHF
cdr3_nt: TGTGCTAGTCAAAAACAGCCCCAGCATTTT

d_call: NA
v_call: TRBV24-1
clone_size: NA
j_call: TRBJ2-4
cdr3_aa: CATSDIDSPNIQYF
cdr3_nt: TGTGCCACCAGTGATATCGACAGCCCAAACATTCAGTACTTC

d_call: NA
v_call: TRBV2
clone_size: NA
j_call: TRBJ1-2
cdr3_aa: CASSEERRQSGYTF
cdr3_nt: TGTGCCAGCAGTGAAGAGAGACGGCAATCTGGCTACACCTTC

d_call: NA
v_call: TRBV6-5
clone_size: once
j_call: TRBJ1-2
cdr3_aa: CASGGHLYGYTF
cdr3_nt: TGTGCCAGCGGGGGACATCTCTATGGCTACACCTTC

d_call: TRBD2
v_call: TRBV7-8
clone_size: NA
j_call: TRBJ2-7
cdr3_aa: CASSLEVPGLARYEQYF
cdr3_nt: TGTGCCAGCAGCTTAGAGGTGCCGGGACTAGCTAGGTACGAGCAGTACTTC

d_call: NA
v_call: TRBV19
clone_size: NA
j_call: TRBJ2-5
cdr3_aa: CDLGQETQYF
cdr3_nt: TGTGACCTGGGACAAGAGACCCAGTACTTC

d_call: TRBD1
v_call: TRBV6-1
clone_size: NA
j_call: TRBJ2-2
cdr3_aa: CASSETGQVTTGELFF
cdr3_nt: TGTGCCAGCAGTGAGACAGGGCAGGTTACCACCGGGGAGCTGTTTTTT

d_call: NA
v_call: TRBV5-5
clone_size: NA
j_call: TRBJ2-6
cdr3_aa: CASSLEGSPGANVLTF
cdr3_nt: TGTGCCAGCAGCTTGGAAGGGTCGCCTGGGGCCAACGTCCTGACTTTC

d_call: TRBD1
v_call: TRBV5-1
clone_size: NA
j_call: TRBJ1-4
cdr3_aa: CASSPEAGTGNEKLFF
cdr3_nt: TGCGCCAGCAGTCCGGAGGCCGGGACAGGGAATGAAAAACTGTTTTTT

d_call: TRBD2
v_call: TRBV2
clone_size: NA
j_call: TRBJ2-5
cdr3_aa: CASSGTSGRIETQYF
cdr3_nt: TGTGCCAGCTCCGGGACTAGCGGGAGGATAGAGACCCAGTACTTC

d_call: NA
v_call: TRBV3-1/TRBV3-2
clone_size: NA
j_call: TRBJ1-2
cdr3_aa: CASSQDWAGYHGYTF
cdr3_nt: TGTGCCAGCAGCCAAGATTGGGCAGGGTATCATGGCTACACCTTC

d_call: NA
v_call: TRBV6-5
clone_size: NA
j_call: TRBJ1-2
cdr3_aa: CATLMDGYTF
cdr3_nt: TGTGCCACCCTGATGGATGGCTACACCTTC

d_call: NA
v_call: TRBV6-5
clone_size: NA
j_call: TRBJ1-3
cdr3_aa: CASSYGASSGNTIYF
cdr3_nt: TGTGCCAGCAGTTACGGGGCTAGCTCTGGAAACACCATATATTTT

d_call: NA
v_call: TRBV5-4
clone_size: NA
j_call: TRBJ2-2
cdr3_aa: CASSFSGTYNTGELFF
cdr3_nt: TGTGCCAGCAGTTTTTCCGGGACCTACAACACCGGGGAGCTGTTTTTT

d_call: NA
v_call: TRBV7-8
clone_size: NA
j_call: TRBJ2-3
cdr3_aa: CASSPPGKADTQYF
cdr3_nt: TGTGCCAGCAGCCCGCCCGGAAAGGCAGATACGCAGTATTTT

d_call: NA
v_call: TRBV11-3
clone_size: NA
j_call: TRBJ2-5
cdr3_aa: CASSFSGDGRGPGTQYF
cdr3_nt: TGTGCCAGCAGCTTCTCGGGGGATGGAAGGGGTCCTGGGACCCAGTACTTC

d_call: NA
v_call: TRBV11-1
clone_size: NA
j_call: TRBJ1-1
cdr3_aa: CASSLVGTTNTEAFF
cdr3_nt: TGTGCCAGCAGCTTAGTGGGGACAACGAACACTGAAGCTTTCTTT

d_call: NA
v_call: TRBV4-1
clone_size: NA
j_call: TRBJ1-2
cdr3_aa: CASSQTPGPVRGYTF
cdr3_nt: TGCGCCAGCAGCCAAACCCCCGGGCCGGTTCGAGGCTACACCTTC

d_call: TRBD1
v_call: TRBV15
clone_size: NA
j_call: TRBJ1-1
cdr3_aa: CATSRGQGALRGTEAFF
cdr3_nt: TGTGCCACCAGCAGAGGACAGGGGGCGCTTCGAGGCACTGAAGCTTTCTTT

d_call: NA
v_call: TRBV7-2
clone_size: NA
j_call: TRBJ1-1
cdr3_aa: CASSPWEVSMNTEAFF
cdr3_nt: TGTGCCAGCAGCCCGTGGGAAGTCAGCATGAACACTGAAGCTTTCTTT

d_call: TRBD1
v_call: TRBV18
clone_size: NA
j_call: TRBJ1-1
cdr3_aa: CASSPRDRGEAFF
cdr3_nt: TGTGCCAGCTCACCAAGGGACAGGGGTGAAGCTTTCTTT

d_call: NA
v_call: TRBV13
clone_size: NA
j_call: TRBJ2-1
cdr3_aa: CASRKAGGHNEQFF
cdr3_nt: TGTGCCAGCAGAAAAGCCGGCGGACACAATGAGCAGTTCTTC

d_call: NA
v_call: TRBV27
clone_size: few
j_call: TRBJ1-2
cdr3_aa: CASSPSSWTNYGYTF
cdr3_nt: TGTGCCAGCAGCCCCTCGAGTTGGACTAACTATGGCTACACCTTC

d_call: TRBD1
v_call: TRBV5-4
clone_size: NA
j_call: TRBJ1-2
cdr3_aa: CATLRQGVNGYTF
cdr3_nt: TGTGCCACACTAAGACAGGGCGTCAATGGCTACACCTTC

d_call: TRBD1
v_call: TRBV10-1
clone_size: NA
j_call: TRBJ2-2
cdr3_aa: CASRGQGGTGELFF
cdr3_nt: TGCGCCAGCAGGGGACAGGGAGGCACCGGGGAGCTGTTTTTT

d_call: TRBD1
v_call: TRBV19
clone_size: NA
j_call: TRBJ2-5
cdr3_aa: CASSIRPQGVETQYF
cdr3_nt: TGTGCCAGTAGTATTAGACCCCAGGGGGTGGAGACCCAGTACTTC

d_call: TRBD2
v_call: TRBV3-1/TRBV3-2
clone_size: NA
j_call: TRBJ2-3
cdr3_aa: CASSQGFSGGAVDTQYF
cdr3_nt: TGTGCCAGCAGCCAAGGCTTTAGCGGGGGAGCGGTAGATACGCAGTATTTT

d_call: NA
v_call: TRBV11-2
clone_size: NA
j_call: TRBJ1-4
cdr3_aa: CASSPGNRAGNEKLFF
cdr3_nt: TGTGCCAGCAGCCCCGGGAACAGGGCGGGTAATGAAAAACTGTTTTTT

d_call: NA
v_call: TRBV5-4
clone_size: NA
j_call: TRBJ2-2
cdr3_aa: CASSRNTGELFF
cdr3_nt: TGTGCCAGCAGTCGCAACACCGGGGAGCTGTTTTTT

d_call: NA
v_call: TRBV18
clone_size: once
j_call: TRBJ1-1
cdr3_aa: CASSLFRSSTEAFF
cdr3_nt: TGTGCCAGCTCATTGTTCCGGTCGAGTACTGAAGCTTTCTTT

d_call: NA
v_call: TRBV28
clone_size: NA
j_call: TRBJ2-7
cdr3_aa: CASSPWGDYEQYF
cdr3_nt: TGTGCCAGCAGTCCCTGGGGGGACTACGAGCAGTACTTC

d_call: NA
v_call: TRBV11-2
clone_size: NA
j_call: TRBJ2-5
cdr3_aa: CASTHTQETQYF
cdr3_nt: TGTGCCAGCACCCACACACAAGAGACCCAGTACTTC

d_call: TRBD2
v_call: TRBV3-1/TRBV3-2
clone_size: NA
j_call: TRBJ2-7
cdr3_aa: CASSQEGSRGGYYEQYF
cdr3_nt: TGTGCCAGCAGCCAAGAAGGTTCGCGGGGGGGTTACTACGAGCAGTACTTC

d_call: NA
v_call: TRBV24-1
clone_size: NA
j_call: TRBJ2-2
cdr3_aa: CATEGPGPNTGELFF
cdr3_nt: TGTGCCACCGAAGGGCCGGGACCGAACACCGGGGAGCTGTTTTTT

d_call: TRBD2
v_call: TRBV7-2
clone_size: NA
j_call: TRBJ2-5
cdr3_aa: CASSLGGGGRQRETQYF
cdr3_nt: TGTGCCAGCAGCTTGGGCGGGGGGGGTCGGCAGCGAGAGACCCAGTACTTC

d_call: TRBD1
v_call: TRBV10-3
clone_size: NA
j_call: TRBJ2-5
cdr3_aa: CAIRQTGFPETQYF
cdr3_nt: TGTGCCATCAGGCAGACAGGGTTCCCAGAGACCCAGTACTTC